Reported below is one T cell receptor (beta chain). The antigen is undetermined. The data belong to a study of cytomegalovirus exposure and HLA in healthy donors. PCR primers comprised 60 Vbeta and 13 Jbeta primers. Profiling relied on immunoSEQ multiplex PCR, and the TCRdb table lists in-frame clones only, not all of them. Here the sample table reports roughly 120,000 clones. The ends lost 0 bases at V and 5 bases at J; junction bases unmatched: 8. The CDR3 contains 16 residues. Germline loops: CDR1 SGHDN, CDR2 FVKESK. Study-wide results and caveats: Some TCR beta chains (164 of them) were listed as cytomegalovirus-associated.

Sequencing was carried out using PBMCs. The sequence was obtained from a man aged 35 to 55 in good health and CMV-seropositive. The chain recombines TRBV14 with TRBJ2-7; 9 nucleotides align to TRBD2. The DNA of the CDR3 is TGTGCCAGCAGCCAAGAGCAGCTAGCGGGGTCCGACGAGCAGTACTTC. Translating it yields CASSQEQLAGSDEQYF.